Below, 17 T cell receptor beta chains from the same sample are listed, as sequenced in a study of read filtering for tumor transcriptome and immune sequencing. This library used approximately 0.4 ug RNA and molecular barcoded adaptors spanning alpha/delta and beta/gamma chains. Via MiXCR, TCRdb re-called the reads, giving one row per CDR3 protein. The sample holds around 60,000 distinct CDR3 sequences; roughly 18% are singletons and the top ten take over 11%. Sequencing used a population of CD138-negative cells sorted from bone marrow. These receptors all stem from a donor at least 40 years old with multiple myeloma.

This clonotype was detected ten times or more. The V and J genes are TRBV6-6 and TRBJ2-1; TRBD2 might be the D (6 bases). The CDR3 runs to 14 residues. The V end was cut by 6 bases, the J end by 3 bases, with 12 bases between. Germline V gene data show CDR1 as MNHNY and CDR2 as SVGAGI (reference sequence). The CDR3 sequence is CASRGGTYYNEQFF. The CDR3 bases are TGTGCCAGCAGAGGAGGGACCTACTACAATGAGCAGTTCTTC.

In its sample, this clonotype was seen a few times. The V gene is TRBV28, the J gene TRBJ1-4, with a weak D call TRBD1 (5 bases). Judging by the DNA end, TRBJ2-3 fits better; the J call may be wrong. Germline CDR1 reads MDHEN; CDR2 reads SYDVKM. The length of the CDR3 is 12 residues. CDR3 bases: TGTGCCAGCAGTTTGCAGGGCAGGAGGCAGTATTTT. Translating it yields CASSLQGRRQYF.

Concerning this clonotype: A clone one base away is much larger, so this may be a read error. The CDR3 ends on some other residue instead of the conserved phenylalanine or tryptophan, so this is likely a read error. The chain has TRBV20-1 and TRBJ1-1, with a possible D match to TRBD1 (6 bases). Germline V gives CDR1 DFQATT, CDR2 SNEGSKA (reference sequence). V was pared by 0 bases and J by 7 bases, with 18 bases between. The CDR3 loop spans 15 amino acids. CDR3 DNA: TGCAGTGCTAGAGAGCGAGGGACATTGGGGCTTGAAGCTTTCCTT. It translates to CSARERGTLGLEAFL.

This clonotype was counted at least ten times. This chain uses TRBV9 with TRBJ2-1, with unresolved D. Deletions cut 2 bases from V and 12 bases from J, with 15 bases between. This CDR3 region has 13 residues. CDR1 is SGDLS, CDR2 YYNGEE, per germline. The chain's CDR3 is CASSVSTGEVQFF. The CDR3 region has the DNA TGTGCCAGCAGCGTTTCTACTGGCGAGGTGCAGTTCTTC.

Points on this clonotype: The CDR3 ends on some other residue instead of the conserved phenylalanine or tryptophan, so this is likely a read error. The CDR3, as DNA: TGTGCCAGCAGTTTAAGGGGGCTCACTGAGGCTTTCCTT. Amino acid sequence: CASSLRGLTEAFL. V gene TRBV27 combines with J gene TRBJ1-1; the match to TRBD1 covers 7 bases. From germline, CDR1 is MNHEY and CDR2 SMNVEV (reference sequence). This CDR3 has 13 residues.

This clonotype was found many times. The chain carries TRBV20-1 and TRBJ2-3, with 9 bases identical to TRBD2. CDR1 and CDR2 from the germline V gene are DFQATT and SNEGSKA (reference sequence). V dropped 4 bases and J dropped 2; count of bases not matched to a gene: 10. The length of the CDR3 is 16 residues. The CDR3 bases are TGCAGTGCTACGCGAGGGAGCGGGGGGCCCACAGATACGCAGTATTTT. Amino acid sequence: CSATRGSGGPTDTQYF.

This clonotype showed up just once. This may be a read error: a much more frequent sequence differs by one nucleotide. The rearrangement links TRBV14 to TRBJ1-6; no firm D call. V lost 2 bases to trimming and J lost 6 bases, with 8 bases between them. Looked up from germline, CDR1 is SGHDN and CDR2 is FVKESK. CDR3 length: 14 residues. CDR3: CASSQRSLNSPLHF. For the CDR3, the DNA is TGTGCCAGCAGCCAACGTAGCCTTAATTCACCCCTCCACTTT.

This clonotype showed up many times. This chain uses TRBV9 with TRBJ2-1; weak D call: TRBD2 (5 bases). CDR1 and CDR2 (germline): SGDLS, YYNGEE. CDR3 length equals 16 residues. The V end was cut by 4 bases, the J end by 0 bases, with 14 bases between. The CDR3 nucleotides are TGTGCCAGCAGCACCCGGACTTTCAGCTCCTACAATGAGCAGTTCTTC. It specifies CASSTRTFSSYNEQFF. Full variable domain (outside the CDR3, taken from reference TRBV9 and TRBJ2-1): DSGVTQTPKHLITATGQRVTLRCSPRSGDLSVYWYQQSLDQGLQFLIQYYNGEERAKGNILERFSAQQFPDLHSELNLSSLELGDSALYFCASSTRTFSSYNEQFFGPGTRLTVL.

This clonotype was found many times. Being one base from a much bigger clone, this may be a read error. The conserved phenylalanine or tryptophan is not found at the CDR3 terminus, so this likely reflects a read error. The gene calls are TRBV7-9 and TRBJ2-2; D is unclear. The V end lost 8 bases, the J end lost 5 bases, and 15 bases lay between the germline ends. This CDR3 spans 14 amino acids. Germline V gene sequence: CDR1 SEHNR, CDR2 FQNEAQ (reference sequence). CDR3: CASESDRGTGELFL. CDR3 nucleotides: TGTGCCAGCGAATCGGACCGTGGGACCGGGGAGCTGTTTCTT.

This clonotype was seen at least ten times. The rearrangement links TRBV7-3 to TRBJ2-5, with 8 bases that match TRBD2. The germline gives CDR1 SGHTA, CDR2 FQGTGA. The length of the CDR3 is 14 residues. V dropped 6 bases and J dropped 1; count of bases not matched to a gene: 4. CDR3 protein: CASSRGGPQETQYF. In nucleotides, the CDR3 is TGTGCCAGCAGTCGGGGGGGGCCCCAAGAGACCCAGTACTTC.

This clonotype was observed many times. This chain links TRBV29-1 with TRBJ2-1, with TRBD2 as a possible D gene (5 bases). This CDR3 spans 12 amino acids. V dropped 7 bases and J dropped 0 bases, with 7 bases sitting between them. Per germline, CDR1 SQVTM and CDR2 ANQGSEA. The CDR3 DNA sequence: TGCAGCGCGGGAAGCTCCTACAATGAGCAGTTCTTC. Its translation is CSAGSSYNEQFF.

At least ten counts were recorded for this clonotype. The chain carries TRBV20-1 and TRBJ2-1, with 10 bases identical to TRBD2. V lost 2 bases, J lost 6 bases, and 13 bases stayed unmatched. The CDR3 sequence is 17 residues long. In germline, CDR1 is DFQATT, CDR2 SNEGSKA (reference sequence). The CDR3 reads CSARRGTSAIRGNEQFF. The CDR3 DNA reads as TGCAGTGCTAGAAGAGGGACTAGCGCTATAAGGGGCAATGAGCAGTTCTTC.

This clonotype appeared a few times. This clone may be a read error of a much larger clone one base away. This chain connects TRBV2 to TRBJ1-1; tentative D call: TRBD1 (5 bases). The CDR3 is 13 amino acids. V lost 11 bases, J lost 4 bases, and 17 bases lay in between. Germline assignment: CDR1 SNHLY and CDR2 FYNNEI. CDR3: CAGILGGTTEAFF. CDR3 bases: TGTGCCGGCATCTTGGGAGGGACCACTGAAGCTTTCTTT.

This clonotype was found many times. V usage is TRBV7-8 and J usage is TRBJ2-3; 9 bases align to TRBD2. The CDR3 consists of 15 residues. Germline values: CDR1 SGHVS, CDR2 FQNEAQ. V lost 5 bases and J lost 4; bases outside the gene matches: 7. The DNA for the CDR3 is TGTGCCAGCAGCCTGATAGGCGGGGGGGCAGATACGCAGTATTTT. Translating it yields CASSLIGGGADTQYF.

Note on this clonotype: A much larger clone sits a single nucleotide away, making a read error possible. V gene TRBV7-7 combines with J gene TRBJ2-5, with 11 positions matching TRBD2. From germline, CDR1 is SSHAT and CDR2 FNYEAQ (reference sequence). This CDR3 is built from 18 residues. The DNA for the CDR3 is TGTGCTAGCAGCTTAGGGCTGTTAGCGGGAGGGCCGGGAGGGACCCAGTACTTC. Translated: CASSLGLLAGGPGGTQYF.

The chain is built from TRBV7-9 and TRBJ2-1, with D perhaps being TRBD1 or TRBD2 (6 bases each). The germline V gene encodes CDR1 SEHNR and CDR2 FQNEAQ (reference sequence). V was shortened by 5 bases and J by 7 bases, with 18 bases between the two germline ends. CDR3 length: 15 amino acids. The CDR3 loop is CASSNRGAQGNEQFF. CDR3 bases: TGTGCCAGCAGCAATAGGGGGGCCCAAGGTAATGAGCAGTTCTTC.

This clonotype was counted many times. V gene TRBV6-6 combines with J gene TRBJ2-5; 8 nucleotides match TRBD2. The length of the CDR3 is 15 residues. The J segment lost 9 bases and the V segment lost 5 bases, leaving 14 bases of the junction unmatched. In germline, CDR1 is MNHNY, CDR2 SVGAGI (reference sequence). CDR3 region: CASSATPGGESSQYF. In DNA, the CDR3 is TGTGCCAGCAGTGCCACTCCGGGAGGGGAGTCGTCCCAGTACTTC.